The 22 T cell receptor beta chains below all came from one sample that was sequenced in a study of blood T cell repertoires in COVID-19. TCRdb's copy holds only in-frame clones and misses some; the assay was immunoSEQ multiplex PCR. Of some 110,000 clones listed, around nine tenths were seen once; the top ten hold 6%. Sequencing was done on a sample of peripheral blood. The receptors originated from a human donor in a cohort sampled during active COVID-19.

This chain links TRBV9 with TRBJ2-1; D not certain. The V gene lost 2 bases and the J gene lost 0 bases, with 9 bases spanning the gap. The CDR3 runs 15 residues. Germline V gene sequence: CDR1 SGDLS, CDR2 YYNGEE. This CDR3 is CASSVAESSYNEQFF. CDR3 bases: TGTGCCAGCAGCGTCGCGGAGAGCTCCTACAATGAGCAGTTCTTC.

This clone was seen a few times. J is TRBJ2-3 and V is TRBV11-2; 14 nucleotides agree with TRBD2. The CDR3 covers 18 residues. The V and J ends lost 6 bases and 1 base, in that order; junction bases with no gene match: 9. Per the germline V gene, CDR1 is SGHAT and CDR2 is FQNNGV. This CDR3 reads CASRMGLAGEGGTDTQYF. In DNA form, the CDR3 reads TGTGCCAGCAGAATGGGACTAGCGGGAGAAGGGGGCACAGATACGCAGTATTTT. Full variable domain (missing parts from reference TRBV11-2 and TRBJ2-3): EAGVAQSPRYKIIEKRQSVAFWCNPISGHATLYWYQQILGQGPKLLIQFQNNGVVDDSQLPKDRFSAERLKGVDSTLKIQPAKLEDSAVYLCASRMGLAGEGGTDTQYFGPGTRLTVL.

This clone was seen just once. V and J are TRBV9 and TRBJ2-1; D not resolved. The CDR3 is 13 residues long. Trimming took off 4 bases at V and 6 bases at J, with 11 bases between the two ends. The V gene's germline CDR1 is SGDLS and CDR2 YYNGEE. The DNA for the CDR3 is TGTGCCAGCAGCACCAGACTCACCAATGAGCAGTTCTTC. This codes for CASSTRLTNEQFF. The whole variable domain, remainder taken from reference TRBV9 and TRBJ2-1, is DSGVTQTPKHLITATGQRVTLRCSPRSGDLSVYWYQQSLDQGLQFLIQYYNGEERAKGNILERFSAQQFPDLHSELNLSSLELGDSALYFCASSTRLTNEQFFGPGTRLTVL.

CDR3 in DNA: TGTGCCAGCAGCTTTGGCGAGACCCAGTACTTC. This encodes CASSFGETQYF. V and J are TRBV11-2 and TRBJ2-5; D unresolved. V was shortened by 3 bases and J by 5 bases, with 4 bases between the two germline ends. Looked up from germline, CDR1 is SGHAT and CDR2 is FQNNGV. CDR3 size: 11 residues.

The chain joins TRBV9 to TRBJ2-3; 13 nucleotides agree with TRBD2. CDR1 SGDLS and CDR2 YYNGEE come from the germline V gene. This CDR3 has 18 residues. The ends lost 3 bases at V and 2 bases at J; junction bases unmatched: 9. The CDR3 loop reads CASSATSGGAPFTDTQYF. The CDR3 coding sequence is TGTGCCAGCAGCGCAACTAGCGGGGGGGCCCCCTTCACAGATACGCAGTATTTT.

The chain is built from TRBV5-1 and TRBJ2-3; maybe TRBD2 (5 bases). With 4 bases removed from V and 4 bases from J, the gap between germline ends came to 10 bases. The germline CDR1 and CDR2 sequences are SGHRS and YFSETQ. The length of the CDR3 is 13 residues. CDR3 protein: CASSQDSPDTQYF. The CDR3 DNA sequence: TGCGCCAGCAGCCAGGACTCGCCAGATACGCAGTATTTT.

This clone has just one count. This chain uses TRBV3-1 (or the pseudogene TRBV3-2) with TRBJ2-7; a possible D gene is TRBD1 (5 bases). The germline V and J ends were trimmed by 1 base and 3 bases, with 13 bases remaining between them. The CDR3 extends over 15 amino acids. Germline-derived CDR1 and CDR2 are LGHDT and YNNKEL (reference sequence). CDR3 residues: CASSQGVIQGYEQYF. The CDR3, as DNA: TGTGCCAGCAGCCAAGGTGTGATTCAGGGCTACGAGCAGTACTTC.

The J gene is TRBJ2-7, the V gene TRBV7-9, with TRBD1 identical over 8 bases. V shed 4 bases, J shed 0 bases, and the junction held 5 bases outside the gene matches. This CDR3 has 15 amino acids. Germline CDR1 SEHNR, CDR2 FQNEAQ (reference sequence). This CDR3 is CASSSGQGSSYEQYF. Written as DNA, the CDR3 is TGTGCCAGCAGCTCCGGACAGGGTTCCTCCTACGAGCAGTACTTC.

The chain carries TRBV5-6 and TRBJ2-2; possibly TRBD2 for D (6 bases). Per germline, CDR1 SGHDT and CDR2 YYEEEE. This CDR3 has 16 residues. Trimming stripped 3 bases from V and 3 bases from J, with 15 bases between. In DNA form, the CDR3 reads TGTGCCAGCAGCTGGCTGACTAGTCGGGACACCGGGGAGCTGTTTTTT. It translates to CASSWLTSRDTGELFF.

V gene TRBV19 combines with J gene TRBJ1-6; 8 nucleotides agree with TRBD1. This CDR3 is built from 17 residues. In germline, CDR1 is LNHDA, CDR2 SQIVND (reference sequence). V lost 3 bases to trimming and J lost 9 bases; unmatched junction nucleotides: 13. Written as DNA, the CDR3 is TGTGCCAGTAGTATCTTACCCGGGACAGGTGTAATTTCACCCCTCCACTTT. It encodes CASSILPGTGVISPLHF.

This chain uses TRBV7-6 with TRBJ1-3; D gene ambiguous. The CDR3 loop spans 16 amino acids. Per the germline V gene, CDR1 is SGHVS and CDR2 is FNYEAQ. The V end lost 1 base, the J end lost 12 bases, and 22 bases lay between the germline ends. CDR3 residues: CASSLVSGSKGGGIYF. As DNA, the CDR3 is TGTGCCAGCAGCTTAGTCTCCGGCAGCAAGGGAGGAGGCATATATTTT.

The chain joins TRBV5-1 to TRBJ1-4; weak D call: TRBD1 (5 bases). The CDR3 has 13 amino acids. Trimming shortened V by 4 bases and J by 6 bases, and 10 bases separated the two germline ends. Germline lookup yields CDR1 SGHRS and CDR2 YFSETQ. For the CDR3, the DNA is TGCGCCAGCAGCGCGGACACGGATGAAAAACTGTTTTTT. It translates to CASSADTDEKLFF.

The chain links TRBV6-5 to TRBJ2-7; D is perhaps TRBD2 (5 bases). CDR3 size: 13 residues. Germline loops: CDR1 MNHEY, CDR2 SVGAGI. Trimming cost V 3 bases and J 6 bases, with 12 bases left between them. Written as DNA, the CDR3 is TGTGCCAGCAGTTATGGGCGGGTTGGCGAGCAGTACTTC. Translating gives CASSYGRVGEQYF.

The V call is TRBV10-3, the J call TRBJ2-5; TRBD2 matches 14 bases. V dropped 0 bases and J dropped 5; count of bases not matched to a gene: 14. Germline CDR1 ENHRY, CDR2 SYGVKD. The CDR3 is 20 amino acids. CDR3 DNA: TGTGCCATCAGTGAGTCGGGACTAGCGGGAGCCGCGGTGGCAGGGGAGACCCAGTACTTC. Translating gives CAISESGLAGAAVAGETQYF.

This clone was seen only once. The chain has TRBV18 and TRBJ1-2, with D perhaps matching TRBD1 (6 bases). Germline assignment: CDR1 KGHSH and CDR2 LQKENI. This CDR3 comprises 15 residues. Trimming stripped 3 bases from V and 1 base from J, with 12 bases between. CDR3 residues: CASSPLTGLNYGYTF. CDR3 coding DNA: TGTGCCAGCTCACCCCTGACAGGTCTTAACTATGGCTACACCTTC.

This clone is termed medium-sized. This chain uses TRBV4-3 with TRBJ1-4; D uncertain. The V end lost 1 base, the J end lost 8 bases, and 14 bases lay between the germline ends. This CDR3 is 15 amino acids long. The germline V gene encodes CDR1 LGHNA and CDR2 YSLEER. The CDR3: CASSQVLAPGEKLFF. The CDR3 DNA sequence: TGCGCCAGCAGCCAAGTTCTCGCCCCGGGAGAAAAACTGTTTTTT.

V and J are TRBV7-3 and TRBJ2-1, with D possibly TRBD2 on 5 matching bases. The germline CDR1 and CDR2 sequences are SGHTA and FQGTGA. V gave up 3 bases and J gave up 10 bases, with 19 bases separating them. CDR3 length: 15 amino acids. The CDR3, as DNA: TGTGCCAGCAGCTTCGACCCAAGGCCTGGGGAGGAGCAGTTCTTC. It translates to CASSFDPRPGEEQFF.

The chain recombines TRBV4-1 with TRBJ1-1; no clear D gene. This CDR3 region has 14 residues. Deletions cut 1 base from V and 0 bases from J, with 6 bases between. Germline loops: CDR1 MGHRA, CDR2 YSYEKL. CDR3: CASSQAGVNTEAFF. As DNA, the CDR3 is TGCGCCAGCAGCCAAGCCGGGGTGAACACTGAAGCTTTCTTT.

This chain joins TRBV29-1 and TRBJ1-1; D perhaps matches TRBD1 (6 bases). Germline V gene sequence: CDR1 SQVTM, CDR2 ANQGSEA. The V and J ends lost 4 bases and 1 base respectively, with 16 bases between them. The CDR3 runs to 15 residues. CDR3 loop: CSVGPLGRGNTEAFF. Written as DNA, the CDR3 is TGCAGCGTTGGCCCGCTCGGCAGGGGGAACACTGAAGCTTTCTTT.

V and J are TRBV12-5 and TRBJ2-1, with 8 bases fitting TRBD1. There are 15 residues in the CDR3. Germline-derived CDR1 and CDR2 are LGHNT and FRNRAP. The V segment lost 1 base and the J segment 4 bases; nucleotides outside the gene matches: 3. The CDR3 is CASGLGQGRYNEQFF. The CDR3 DNA is TGTGCTAGTGGTTTGGGACAGGGGCGTTACAATGAGCAGTTCTTC.

This chain uses TRBV5-5 with TRBJ1-3; D gene unclear. The germline V and J ends were trimmed by 0 bases and 0 bases, with 13 bases remaining between them. The germline V gene encodes CDR1 SGHKS and CDR2 YYEKEE (reference sequence). The CDR3 consists of 17 residues. As DNA, the CDR3 is TGTGCCAGCAGCTTGGGAGGGAGGCGCCTCTCTGGAAACACCATATATTTT. Encoded protein: CASSLGGRRLSGNTIYF.

The chain has TRBV15 and TRBJ2-1; D may be TRBD1 (5 bases). The CDR3 runs to 15 residues. V dropped 3 bases and J dropped 6 bases, with 15 bases sitting between them. Germline V gene sequence: CDR1 LNHNV, CDR2 YYDKDF (reference sequence). CDR3 amino acids: CATSRDLLGANEQFF. For the CDR3, the DNA is TGTGCCACCAGCAGGGACCTTTTAGGGGCCAATGAGCAGTTCTTC.